The 18 T cell receptor beta chains reported below all come from one sample, sequenced in a study of CD8 T cells in cerebrospinal fluid in Alzheimer's disease. TCRdb re-called the 10x single-cell sequencing reads, yielding one record per CDR3 amino acid sequence without DNA. Its clone listing holds some 500 distinct CDR3 sequences. The sample taken for sequencing was cerebrospinal fluid. These receptors all stem from a human donor with Parkinson's disease.

This clonotype is called medium-sized (0.01 to 0.1%) based on its frequency. This chain connects TRBV6-2 or TRBV6-3 to TRBJ2-3. Germline CDR1 is MNHEY and CDR2 is SVGEGT. This CDR3 is built from 12 residues. The CDR3: CASGPRRDTQYF.

Considering frequency, this clonotype is medium-sized (0.01 to 0.1%). The chain joins TRBV12-3 or TRBV12-4 to TRBJ1-1; TCRdb picks TRBD1, but there is no DNA to check that call. This CDR3 comprises 14 residues. The CDR3 region is CASRDRERSTEAFF.

This clonotype is called medium-sized (0.01 to 0.1%) based on its frequency. V and J are TRBV19 and TRBJ2-7. The CDR3 loop spans 13 amino acids. The V gene's germline CDR1 is LNHDA and CDR2 SQIVND (reference sequence). The CDR3 is CASSLGDVYEQYF.

This clonotype is large by frequency. The chain combines TRBV7-3 with TRBJ2-7; TCRdb returns TRBD1, unconfirmable since there is no DNA. In germline, CDR1 is SGHTA, CDR2 FQGTGA. The CDR3 loop spans 16 amino acids. The CDR3 loop reads CASSPNPERGHGEQYF.

In terms of frequency, this clonotype is medium-sized. The V gene is TRBV14, the J gene TRBJ1-1; TCRdb proposes TRBD1, but this gene call is untestable without DNA. The V gene's germline CDR1 is SGHDN and CDR2 FVKESK. This CDR3 comprises 13 residues. This CDR3 reads CASNRQQNTEAFF.

This clonotype ranks as large in terms of frequency. The chain uses TRBV28 and TRBJ1-1; as DNA is missing, the TRBD1 call by TCRdb cannot be tested. This CDR3 contains 15 residues. Germline loops: CDR1 MDHEN, CDR2 SYDVKM. CDR3 loop: CASRILTTGHTEAFF.

This clonotype counts as large (0.1 to 1%) by frequency. The V and J genes are TRBV7-2 and TRBJ2-3. The CDR3 is made up of 12 amino acids. Germline CDR1 is SGHTA and CDR2 is FQGNSA. Here the CDR3 reads CASSLYTDTQYF.

V is TRBV5-1 and J is TRBJ1-1. Germline lookup yields CDR1 SGHRS and CDR2 YFSETQ. This CDR3 spans 15 amino acids. CDR3 residues: CASSLDGMWNTEAFF. The full variable domain, with the rest looked up from reference TRBV5-1 and TRBJ1-1, is KAGVTQTPRYLIKTRGQQVTLSCSPISGHRSVSWYQQTPGQGLQFLFEYFSETQRNKGNFPGRFSGRQFSNSRSEMNVSTLELGDSALYLCASSLDGMWNTEAFFGQGTRLTVV.

By frequency, this clonotype registers large. The chain recombines TRBV14 with TRBJ2-5. CDR1 SGHDN and CDR2 FVKESK come from the germline V gene. This CDR3 is built from 13 residues. The CDR3 reads CASSLTEQETQYF.

This clonotype is classed as large by frequency. The V and J genes are TRBV5-4 and TRBJ2-1. There are 13 residues in the CDR3. CDR1 and CDR2 (germline): SGHNT, YYREEE (reference sequence). CDR3 protein: CASSLSFNDEQFF.

Judged by frequency, this clonotype is hyperexpanded. The V call is TRBV20-1, the J call TRBJ2-7; TCRdb lists TRBD2, though no DNA is available to test this call. This CDR3 comprises 15 residues. Germline CDR1 and CDR2: DFQATT and SNEGSKA (reference sequence). The CDR3 spells CSARLLAGAVYEQYF.

Judged by frequency, this clonotype is medium-sized. The chain uses TRBV28 and TRBJ2-7; TCRdb gives TRBD1 as the D gene, but with no DNA this cannot be confirmed. The CDR3 consists of 15 residues. Germline V gene lookup returns CDR1 MDHEN and CDR2 SYDVKM. The CDR3 loop reads CASTSGGLSSYEQYF. Combining the CDR3 with reference TRBV28 and TRBJ2-7 gives the whole variable domain DVKVTQSSRYLVKRTGEKVFLECVQDMDHENMFWYRQDPGLGLRLIYFSYDVKMKEKGDIPEGYSVSREKKERFSLILESASTNQTSMYLCASTSGGLSSYEQYFGPGTRLTVT.

The chain uses TRBV5-1 and TRBJ1-1. The CDR3 spans 14 residues. The germline gives CDR1 SGHRS, CDR2 YFSETQ. The CDR3 loop reads CASRYGLMNTEAFF.

Judged by frequency, this clonotype is large. This rearrangement joins TRBV28 to TRBJ2-2; the TCRdb D gene call, TRBD1, has no DNA to confirm it. Germline assignment: CDR1 MDHEN and CDR2 SYDVKM. The length of the CDR3 is 16 residues. CDR3: CASSRRDRVHTGELFF.

This clonotype counts as large (0.1 to 1%) by frequency. J is TRBJ1-6 and V is TRBV9. CDR1 is SGDLS and CDR2 is YYNGEE in the germline V gene. The CDR3 runs to 13 residues. The CDR3 reads CASSVAMYSPLHF.

This clonotype is called large based on its frequency. This rearrangement joins TRBV30 to TRBJ1-1. CDR1 GTSNPN and CDR2 SVGIG come from the germline V gene (reference sequence). The CDR3 is made up of 12 amino acids. This CDR3 reads CAWSRVNTEAFF.

This clonotype registers medium-sized by frequency. The genes are TRBV5-1 and TRBJ1-1; the TRBD1 assignment by TCRdb is unverifiable without DNA. This CDR3 is built from 13 residues. In germline, CDR1 is SGHRS, CDR2 YFSETQ. CDR3 loop: CASSLQDLTEAFF.

Measured by frequency, this clonotype is large. This chain joins TRBV5-1 and TRBJ2-3; TCRdb names TRBD1, which stays unverified in the absence of DNA. CDR3 length equals 15 residues. CDR1 is SGHRS and CDR2 is YFSETQ in the germline V gene. The CDR3 sequence is CASSLWGGGADTQYF.